The 5 T cell receptor beta chains below come from one sample, sequenced in a study of blood T cells in healthy people across ages. Alongside a J-beta primer mix, a sample-barcoded 5' primer served in a second PCR lasting about 6 to 12 cycles. A single record per CDR3 protein comes from TCRdb applying MiXCR to the 5' RACE reads. This sample has 540,000 or so distinct CDR3 sequences, with about 24% found just once. This same sample was also taken into another study, of T cells of mothers and their children.

The material sequenced was blood. The receptors were sampled from a boy younger than 18 in good health.

The chain employs TRBV18 and TRBJ2-5, with a weak D call TRBD1 (5 bases). The tail of the sequence fits TRBJ2-1 better, so the J call may be wrong. The germline V gene has CDR1 KGHSH and CDR2 LQKENI. CDR3 length: 14 amino acids. The CDR3 DNA reads as TGTGCCAGCTCACCACCGTCTGGGGCAGATGAGCAGTTCTTC. The encoded protein is CASSPPSGADEQFF.

The chain couples TRBV20-1 to TRBJ2-1, with D possibly matching TRBD2 (6 bases). The CDR3 is made up of 14 amino acids. Germline loops: CDR1 DFQATT, CDR2 SNEGSKA (reference sequence). The V end was cut by 3 bases, the J end by 0 bases, with 9 bases between. Written as DNA, the CDR3 is TGCAGTGCTAGGTCCGGGAGCTCCTACAATGAGCAGTTCTTC. It translates to CSARSGSSYNEQFF.

The CDR3 is CASRNRDPAYNEQFF. The CDR3 DNA is TGTGCCAGCAGGAACCGGGATCCCGCCTACAATGAGCAGTTCTTC. This chain connects TRBV7-2 to TRBJ2-1; tentative D call: TRBD2 (5 bases). The CDR3 extends over 15 amino acids. V gave up 6 bases and J gave up 2 bases, with 14 bases separating them. CDR1 is SGHTA and CDR2 is FQGNSA in the germline V gene.

The V gene is TRBV20-1, the J gene TRBJ2-4; D gene uncertain. CDR3 length: 16 residues. Germline CDR1 and CDR2: DFQATT and SNEGSKA (reference sequence). Trimming left V 0 bases short and J 9 bases short, with 21 bases between. CDR3 nucleotide sequence: TGCAGTGCTAGAGATAGTGACTGGGTACGGGCAACCATTCAGTACTTC. Residues: CSARDSDWVRATIQYF.

This sequence joins TRBV20-1 and TRBJ2-2; D possibly corresponds to TRBD1 (6 bases). Trimming shortened V by 5 bases and J by 3 bases, and 16 bases separated the two germline ends. Per germline, CDR1 DFQATT and CDR2 SNEGSKA (reference sequence). There are 15 residues in the CDR3. CDR3 in DNA: TGCAGTGCTCGCGACGTTGGGACACACACCGGGGAGCTGTTTTTT. It codes for CSARDVGTHTGELFF.